This TCR beta chain came from a study of blood T cell repertoires in COVID-19. The germline V gene encodes CDR1 SGHRS and CDR2 YFSETQ. This CDR3 comprises 15 residues. V lost 1 base and J lost 9; bases outside the gene matches: 7. Per the study methods: Reference gene primer amplification in the assay estimated nucleated cell counts. Assay: immunoSEQ multiplex PCR; the TCRdb copy retains only in-frame clones and omits some. The V and J calls and the clone size are those of that table, but D and trimming were determined from the DNA. The table shows about 220,000 clones, with around 89% occurring only once. Study members were between about 18 and 89 years old and lived in around 24 US regions.

Sequencing input: PBMCs or T cells enriched from blood (not recorded which). This receptor was taken from a woman in her late teens or twenties in a cohort exposed to, infected with or recovered from COVID-19 (not recorded which). The chain links TRBV5-1 to TRBJ2-1; 10 bases fit TRBD2. The CDR3 DNA reads TGCGCCAGCAGCTTGCGGCTAGCGGGGGCGGGTGAGCAGTTCTTC. Translation gives CASSLRLAGAGEQFF.